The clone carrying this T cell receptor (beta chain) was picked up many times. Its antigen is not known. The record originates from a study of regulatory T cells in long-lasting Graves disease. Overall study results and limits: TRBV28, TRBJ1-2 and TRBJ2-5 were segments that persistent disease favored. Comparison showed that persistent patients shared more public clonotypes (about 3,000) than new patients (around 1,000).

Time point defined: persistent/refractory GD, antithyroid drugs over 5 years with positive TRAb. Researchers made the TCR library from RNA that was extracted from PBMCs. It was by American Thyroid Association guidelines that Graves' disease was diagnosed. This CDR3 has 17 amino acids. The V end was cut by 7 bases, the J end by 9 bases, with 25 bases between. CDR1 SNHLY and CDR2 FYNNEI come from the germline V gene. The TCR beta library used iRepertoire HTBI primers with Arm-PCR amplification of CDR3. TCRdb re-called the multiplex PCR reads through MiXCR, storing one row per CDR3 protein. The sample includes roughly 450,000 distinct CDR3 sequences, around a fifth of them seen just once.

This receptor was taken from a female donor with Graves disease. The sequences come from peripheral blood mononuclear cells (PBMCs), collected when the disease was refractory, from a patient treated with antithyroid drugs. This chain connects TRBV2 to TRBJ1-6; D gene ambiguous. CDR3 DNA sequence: TGTGCCAGCAATTGGAGGAGTCAAAGAGAGCCCATTTCACCCCTCCACTTT. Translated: CASNWRSQREPISPLHF.